These 28 T cell receptor beta chains were all obtained from the same sample, sequenced in a study of monozygotic twins with inflammatory bowel disease. Reprocessing the 5' RACE reads, TCRdb reports a single entry for every CDR3 protein and omits DNA. In total, the table holds under 200,000 distinct CDR3 sequences. Material: blood. These TCRs come from a human donor with ulcerative colitis or Crohn's disease, or a healthy co-twin of an affected twin (not recorded which).

This rearrangement joins TRBV14 to TRBJ1-1; TCRdb names TRBD1, which stays unverified in the absence of DNA. The germline CDR1 and CDR2 sequences are SGHDN and FVKESK. The CDR3 is 17 amino acids. CDR3 loop: CASSQFSLRQIHTEAFF. Complete variable domain (other parts from reference TRBV14 and TRBJ1-1): EAGVTQFPSHSVIEKGQTVTLRCDPISGHDNLYWYRRVMGKEIKFLLHFVKESKQDESGMPNNRFLAERTGGTYSTLKVQPAELEDSGVYFCASSQFSLRQIHTEAFFGQGTRLTVV.

The CDR3 spells CASSSHPDGSQETQYF. The chain combines TRBV5-4 with TRBJ2-5; with no DNA, the TCRdb D assignment of TRBD1 cannot be verified. The CDR3 runs 16 residues. CDR1 SGHNT and CDR2 YYREEE come from the germline V gene (reference sequence).

The chain uses TRBV5-1 and TRBJ2-1; TCRdb gives TRBD2 as the D gene, but with no DNA this cannot be confirmed. Germline loops: CDR1 SGHRS, CDR2 YFSETQ. The CDR3 loop spans 13 amino acids. CDR3 sequence reads: CASSPPLVDEQFF.

This chain connects TRBV10-3 to TRBJ1-1; TCRdb gives TRBD1 as the D gene, but with no DNA this cannot be confirmed. CDR1 and CDR2 (germline): ENHRY, SYGVKD. The CDR3 has 16 amino acids. The CDR3 region is CAISEAQGAKGTEAFF.

J is TRBJ1-2 and V is TRBV20-1; the D gene TCRdb calls, TRBD1, cannot be checked with no DNA. CDR1 and CDR2 from the germline V gene are DFQATT and SNEGSKA (reference sequence). CDR3 size: 13 residues. The CDR3 sequence: CSATNRGGSGYTF.

V gene TRBV27 combines with J gene TRBJ2-2; the TRBD2 assignment by TCRdb is unverifiable without DNA. The CDR3 extends over 14 amino acids. Germline V lookup: CDR1 MNHEY, CDR2 SMNVEV (reference sequence). CDR3 loop: CASSLAGVTGELFF.

The V gene is TRBV5-1, the J gene TRBJ2-1; no DNA is available, so the TRBD1 call from TCRdb remains unchecked. Per germline, CDR1 SGHRS and CDR2 YFSETQ. This CDR3 has 13 amino acids. CDR3 sequence: CASSSTGGDEQFF.

The rearrangement links TRBV28 to TRBJ2-7; TCRdb's D call of TRBD1 is untestable without DNA. The germline V gene has CDR1 MDHEN and CDR2 SYDVKM. This CDR3 spans 15 amino acids. The CDR3 region is CASKRDRGTSYEQYF.

Here the CDR3 reads CASRSSGVTDTQYF. The V call is TRBV2, the J call TRBJ2-3; the D call of TRBD2 rests on TCRdb alone, since no DNA is present to check it. The CDR3 totals 14 residues. Germline loops: CDR1 SNHLY, CDR2 FYNNEI. Filled out from reference TRBV2 and TRBJ2-3, the complete variable domain reads EPEVTQTPSHQVTQMGQEVILRCVPISNHLYFYWYRQILGQKVEFLVSFYNNEISEKSEIFDDQFSVERPDGSNFTLKIRSTKLEDSAMYFCASRSSGVTDTQYFGPGTRLTVL.

This chain links TRBV4-3 with TRBJ1-1. CDR3 length: 14 amino acids. Looked up from germline, CDR1 is LGHNA and CDR2 is YSLEER. The CDR3 spells CASSQDIENTEAFF.

The rearrangement uses TRBV7-8 and TRBJ1-5; TCRdb designates TRBD1, a call that cannot be tested without DNA. The CDR3 covers 16 residues. CDR1 and CDR2 (germline): SGHVS, FQNEAQ. Here the CDR3 reads CASSPNGGTKDQPQHF.

The V and J genes are TRBV6-1 and TRBJ2-3. Germline V lookup: CDR1 MNHNS, CDR2 SASEGT. This CDR3 has 16 amino acids. The CDR3 reads CASTITSYGYTDTQYF.

V is TRBV18 and J is TRBJ1-1. The CDR3 consists of 16 residues. CDR1 is KGHSH and CDR2 is LQKENI in the germline V gene. The CDR3 spells CASSPTEVGFNTEAFF.

The rearrangement joins TRBV7-3 to TRBJ2-1; TCRdb's D gene call, TRBD1, goes unchecked for lack of DNA. The CDR3 totals 16 residues. Looked up from germline, CDR1 is SGHTA and CDR2 is FQGTGA. CDR3 in amino acids: CASSSIGGAGHNEQFF.

The gene calls are TRBV5-1 and TRBJ1-1; no DNA is available, so the TRBD1 call from TCRdb remains unchecked. The length of the CDR3 is 14 residues. CDR1 SGHRS and CDR2 YFSETQ come from the germline V gene. The CDR3 spells CASSSGQWNTEAFF.

This chain uses TRBV2 with TRBJ1-5. The length of the CDR3 is 13 residues. The germline gives CDR1 SNHLY, CDR2 FYNNEI. The CDR3 protein is CASSVNTDQPQHF.

This rearrangement joins TRBV4-2 to TRBJ2-2. This CDR3 comprises 13 residues. Looked up from germline, CDR1 is LGHNA and CDR2 is YNFKEQ. The CDR3 here is CASSPLAAGELFF.

The chain couples TRBV29-1 to TRBJ2-7; TCRdb designates TRBD1, a call that cannot be tested without DNA. CDR3 length: 14 residues. Germline CDR1 SQVTM, CDR2 ANQGSEA. This CDR3 is CSVLGGPSSYEQYF.

The V call is TRBV5-1, the J call TRBJ1-2; as DNA is missing, the TRBD1 call by TCRdb cannot be tested. There are 16 residues in the CDR3. Germline V gene sequence: CDR1 SGHRS, CDR2 YFSETQ. This CDR3 reads CASSLGAGGRFLGYTF.

J is TRBJ1-1 and V is TRBV18. Germline assignment: CDR1 KGHSH and CDR2 LQKENI. The CDR3 is made up of 13 amino acids. CDR3 protein: CASSPSGGTEAFF.

The rearrangement joins TRBV5-1 to TRBJ2-3; the TRBD1 assignment by TCRdb is unverifiable without DNA. Germline V gives CDR1 SGHRS, CDR2 YFSETQ. The CDR3 covers 14 residues. The CDR3 region is CASSFGTSTDTQYF.

The chain links TRBV7-8 to TRBJ2-3. The germline CDR1 and CDR2 sequences are SGHVS and FQNEAQ. CDR3 length equals 14 residues. This CDR3 is CASAREPVTDTQYF.

V usage is TRBV2 and J usage is TRBJ1-2; the D gene TCRdb calls, TRBD1, cannot be checked with no DNA. The CDR3 is 13 residues long. In germline, CDR1 is SNHLY, CDR2 FYNNEI. The CDR3: CASSPDRYYGYTF. The full variable domain, in which reference TRBV2 and TRBJ1-2 provide the parts outside the CDR3, is EPEVTQTPSHQVTQMGQEVILRCVPISNHLYFYWYRQILGQKVEFLVSFYNNEISEKSEIFDDQFSVERPDGSNFTLKIRSTKLEDSAMYFCASSPDRYYGYTFGSGTRLTVV.

This chain joins TRBV7-2 and TRBJ1-1. Germline V gene sequence: CDR1 SGHTA, CDR2 FQGNSA. This CDR3 has 13 residues. The CDR3 region is CASENRKSTEAFF.

V usage is TRBV7-9 and J usage is TRBJ2-5; TCRdb picks TRBD1, but there is no DNA to check that call. The CDR3 covers 16 residues. CDR1 is SEHNR, CDR2 FQNEAQ, per germline (reference sequence). This CDR3 reads CASSLGPGYGQETQYF.

The chain has TRBV7-8 and TRBJ2-1. This CDR3 region has 15 residues. The germline V gene encodes CDR1 SGHVS and CDR2 FQNEAQ. CDR3 sequence: CASSPIDSVWNEQFF. Based on the CDR3 plus reference TRBV7-8 and TRBJ2-1, the full variable domain is GAGVSQSPRYKVAKRGQDVALRCDPISGHVSLFWYQQALGQGPEFLTYFQNEAQLDKSGLPSDRFFAERPEGSVSTLKIQRTQQEDSAVYLCASSPIDSVWNEQFFGPGTRLTVL.

This CDR3 is CASSQEGEGQPYEQYF. V usage is TRBV4-3 and J usage is TRBJ2-7; TCRdb gives TRBD1 as the D gene, but with no DNA this cannot be confirmed. The germline V gene encodes CDR1 LGHNA and CDR2 YSLEER. CDR3 length equals 16 residues.

V and J are TRBV20-1 and TRBJ1-1. Per germline, CDR1 DFQATT and CDR2 SNEGSKA (reference sequence). The CDR3 has 15 residues. This chain's CDR3 is CSPPHPHGRNTEAFF.